Detailed here is one T cell receptor (beta chain). The source of the sample is a study of glioma-infiltrating T cells after dendritic cell vaccination. Time point meaning: after dendritic cell vaccination, including at tumor progression/relapse. The primer mix had 60 V beta and 13 J beta primers. Assay: immunoSEQ multiplex PCR; the TCRdb copy retains only in-frame clones and omits some. The data contain 85,000 to 100,000 clones, 80% to 90% of them seen just once; the ten biggest clones take up roughly 2.1%. Germline V gene sequence: CDR1 SGHRS, CDR2 YFSETQ. V was pared by 2 bases and J by 1 base, with 9 bases between. The CDR3 sequence is 14 residues long.

The clonotype comes from a human donor with glioblastoma. Sequenced material: blood, taken after dendritic cell vaccination. J is TRBJ1-1 and V is TRBV5-1, with D perhaps matching TRBD1 (6 bases). Written as DNA, the CDR3 is TGCGCCAGCAGCTTCCAGACAGGGAACACTGAAGCTTTCTTT. This sequence encodes CASSFQTGNTEAFF.